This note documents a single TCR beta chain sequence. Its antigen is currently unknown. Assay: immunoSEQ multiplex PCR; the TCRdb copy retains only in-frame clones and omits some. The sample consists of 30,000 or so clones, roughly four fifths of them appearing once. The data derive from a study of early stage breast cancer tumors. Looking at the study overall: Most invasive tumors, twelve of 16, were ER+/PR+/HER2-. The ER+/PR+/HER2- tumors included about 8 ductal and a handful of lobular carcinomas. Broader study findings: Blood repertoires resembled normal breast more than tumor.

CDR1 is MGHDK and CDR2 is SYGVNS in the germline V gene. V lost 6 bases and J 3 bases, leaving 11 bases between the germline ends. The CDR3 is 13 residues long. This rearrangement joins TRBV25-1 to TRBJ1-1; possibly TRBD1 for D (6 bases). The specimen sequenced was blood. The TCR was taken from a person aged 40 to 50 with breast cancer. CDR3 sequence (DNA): TGTGCCAGCAGGCGGGGACACGACACTGAAGCTTTCTTT. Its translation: CASRRGHDTEAFF.